One T cell receptor beta chain is described in this entry. Original processing methods: Reference gene primer amplification in the assay estimated nucleated cell counts. Data came from immunoSEQ multiplex PCR; TCRdb stores just in-frame clones and leaves some out. Clonal size and the V and J genes are those of that table, whereas D and trimming came from the DNA. Here the sample spans roughly 76,000 clones, around nine tenths being singletons. The CDR3 has 13 residues. V shed 10 bases, J shed 6 bases, and the junction held 6 bases outside the gene matches. Germline V gene sequence: CDR1 SNHLY, CDR2 FYNNEI. The data were taken from a study of blood T cell repertoires in COVID-19. Overall study context: Acute and convalescent COVID-19 samples came from the United States, Italy and Spain. Nucleic acid was either cDNA or gDNA, and it came from T cells, B-cell-depleted T cells, or PBMCs.

The sequence came from a woman aged 50 to 65 with acute COVID-19. What was sequenced was PBMCs or T cells enriched from blood (not recorded which). The rearrangement links TRBV2 to TRBJ1-6, with 7 bases that match TRBD1. The CDR3: CATRGEGNSPLHF. The CDR3 DNA sequence: TGTGCCACCAGGGGGGAGGGTAATTCACCCCTCCACTTT.